The source of this T cell receptor beta chain is a study of T cells in Graves' hyperthyroidism and ophthalmopathy. Broader study findings: A model of 13 V-J pairs discriminated ophthalmopathy from stable hyperthyroidism. Blood shared most expanded thyroid clonotypes above 0.001.

The TCR beta CDR3 regions underwent amplification using RNA transcripts as the source. First-round RT-PCR of the TCR CDR3 relied on the HTBI primer set. TCRdb ran MiXCR on the multiplex PCR reads and lists one entry per CDR3 protein. The sample records more than 500,000 distinct CDR3 sequences, about 43% being singletons. Based on clinical symptoms, serum thyroxine and TRAb, thyroid ultrasound and orbital computed tomography, diagnoses were reached. Between the trimmed V and J ends, which lost 1 base and 4 bases, there was a span of 8 bases. Germline V CDR1 and CDR2: DFQATT, SNEGSKA (reference sequence). This CDR3 has 13 amino acids. About this clonotype: Antigen specificity is unknown.

This receptor was obtained from an adult woman with Graves' disease, either hyperthyroidism or ophthalmopathy (not recorded which). The chain joins TRBV20-1 to TRBJ1-3; no reliable D call. The sequenced material came from peripheral blood or thyroid tissue (not recorded which). The CDR3 sequence: CSARGAGGNTIYF. The CDR3 DNA sequence: TGCAGTGCTAGAGGAGCTGGGGGAAACACCATATATTTT.